The subject of this entry is one T cell receptor (beta chain). Germline V CDR1 and CDR2: KGHSH, LQKENI. The CDR3 contains 16 residues. Trimming took 0 bases from V and 0 from J, leaving 11 bases between them. The sample is drawn from a study of blood T cell repertoires in COVID-19. Study-wide background: COVID-19 samples from acute and convalescent phases originated in the United States, Italy and Spain. T cells, B-cell-depleted T cells, or PBMCs supplied cDNA or gDNA.

Profiling relied on immunoSEQ multiplex PCR, and the TCRdb table lists in-frame clones only, not all of them. The table has approximately 12,000 clones, 88% seen once. V usage is TRBV18 and J usage is TRBJ2-5; D unclear. The clonotype originates from a human donor in a cohort sampled during active COVID-19. Material: peripheral blood. The CDR3 sequence is CASSPPRSSNQETQYF. CDR3 nucleotides: TGTGCCAGCTCACCACCGCGTTCGAGCAACCAAGAGACCCAGTACTTC.